This TCR beta chain was identified during a study of blood T cell repertoires in COVID-19. Across the study: The samples span acute and convalescent COVID-19 from the United States, Italy and Spain.

Seattle participants joined during active infection and were tracked over time. V lost 3 bases and J 4 bases, leaving 12 bases between the germline ends. Per germline, CDR1 LNHDA and CDR2 SQIVND (reference sequence). The CDR3 loop spans 14 amino acids. Source study methods: Amplification of reference gene primers was used by the study to estimate nucleated cell counts. Libraries were prepared by immunoSEQ multiplex PCR; TCRdb keeps only in-frame clonotypes and omits some of them. The V and J calls and clone size come from that table; D and trimming were worked out from the DNA. Among some 49,000 clones listed, under 90% were seen once.

This sequence joins TRBV19 and TRBJ1-1; D possibly corresponds to TRBD1 (5 bases). This sequence originates from a woman older than 75 with COVID-19, enrolled during active disease. The sample comprised peripheral blood. CDR3 loop: CASSIRRVATEAFF. In DNA, the CDR3 is TGTGCCAGTAGTATCCGCAGGGTTGCCACTGAAGCTTTCTTT.